The sequence of this T cell receptor (beta chain) was determined in a study of blood T cell repertoires in COVID-19. V was clipped by 1 base and J by 4 bases; unmatched bases: 3. The germline V gene encodes CDR1 SGHTA and CDR2 FQGNSA. The CDR3 is 15 amino acids. The data were produced by immunoSEQ multiplex PCR, yet TCRdb's version contains in-frame clones alone and is incomplete. Altogether roughly 24,000 clones are present, around 79% being singletons, with the ten largest covering more than 13%. The sequence came from a man older than 75 with active or convalescent COVID-19. The chain carries TRBV7-2 and TRBJ1-4; 7 bases line up with TRBD1. Material: peripheral blood. CDR3 DNA sequence: TGTGCCAGCAGCTTAGTTCAGGGGGGTAATGAAAAACTGTTTTTT. It encodes CASSLVQGGNEKLFF.